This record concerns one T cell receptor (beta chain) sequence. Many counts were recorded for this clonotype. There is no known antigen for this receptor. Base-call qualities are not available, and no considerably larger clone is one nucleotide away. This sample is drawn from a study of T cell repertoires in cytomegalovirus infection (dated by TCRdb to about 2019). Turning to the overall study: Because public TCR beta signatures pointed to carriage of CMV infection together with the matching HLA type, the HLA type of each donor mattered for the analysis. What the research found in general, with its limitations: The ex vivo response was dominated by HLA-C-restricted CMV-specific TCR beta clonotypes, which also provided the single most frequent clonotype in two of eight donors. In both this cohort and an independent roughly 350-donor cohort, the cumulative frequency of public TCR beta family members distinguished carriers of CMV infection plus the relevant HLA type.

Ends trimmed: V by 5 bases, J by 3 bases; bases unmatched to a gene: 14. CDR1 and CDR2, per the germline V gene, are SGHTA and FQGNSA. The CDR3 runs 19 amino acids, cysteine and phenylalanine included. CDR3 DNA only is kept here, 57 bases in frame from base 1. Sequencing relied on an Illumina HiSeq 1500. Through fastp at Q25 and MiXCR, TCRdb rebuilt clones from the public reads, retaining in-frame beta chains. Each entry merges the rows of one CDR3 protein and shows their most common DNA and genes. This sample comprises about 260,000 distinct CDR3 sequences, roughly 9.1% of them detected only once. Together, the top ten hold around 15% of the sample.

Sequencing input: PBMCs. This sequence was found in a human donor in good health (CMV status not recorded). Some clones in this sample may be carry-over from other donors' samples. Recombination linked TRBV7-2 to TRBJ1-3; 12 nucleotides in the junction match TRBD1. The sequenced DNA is TGTGCCAGCAGCCGAGCGGGCCAGGGACAGGGGGCGCGTGGAAACACCATATATTTT. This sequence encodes CASSRAGQGQGARGNTIYF.